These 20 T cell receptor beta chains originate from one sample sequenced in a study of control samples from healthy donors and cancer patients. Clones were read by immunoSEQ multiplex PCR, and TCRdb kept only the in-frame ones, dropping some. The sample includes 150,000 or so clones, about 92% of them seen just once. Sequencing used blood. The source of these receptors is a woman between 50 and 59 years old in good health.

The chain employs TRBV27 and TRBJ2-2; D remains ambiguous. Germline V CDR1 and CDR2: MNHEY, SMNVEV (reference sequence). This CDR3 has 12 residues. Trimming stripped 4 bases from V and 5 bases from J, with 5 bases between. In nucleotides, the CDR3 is TGTGCCAGCAGTTACCTTACCGGGGAGCTGTTTTTT. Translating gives CASSYLTGELFF.

The CDR3 loop reads CASSQQLNRFSNEQFF. For the CDR3, the DNA is TGTGCCAGCAGCCAACAACTGAACAGGTTCTCTAATGAGCAGTTCTTC. The chain joins TRBV3-1 (or the pseudogene TRBV3-2) to TRBJ2-1; possibly TRBD1 for D (5 bases). Trimming pared 2 bases from V and 7 bases from J, leaving 18 bases between. Germline values: CDR1 LGHDT, CDR2 YNNKEL (reference sequence). This CDR3 region has 16 residues.

Here the CDR3 reads CAWILAGAPNSPLHF. The CDR3, as DNA: TGTGCCTGGATTCTGGCAGGGGCCCCTAATTCACCCCTCCACTTT. V is TRBV30 and J is TRBJ1-6, with TRBD1 as a possible D gene (6 bases). V was shortened by 4 bases and J by 6 bases, with 16 bases between the two germline ends. The CDR3 loop spans 15 amino acids. Germline assignment: CDR1 GTSNPN and CDR2 SVGIG (reference sequence).

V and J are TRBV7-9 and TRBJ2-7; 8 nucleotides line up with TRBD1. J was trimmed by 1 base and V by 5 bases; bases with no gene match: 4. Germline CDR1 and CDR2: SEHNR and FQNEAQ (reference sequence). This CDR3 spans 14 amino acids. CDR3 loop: CASSQGQASYEQYF. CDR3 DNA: TGTGCCAGCAGCCAGGGACAGGCATCCTACGAGCAGTACTTC.

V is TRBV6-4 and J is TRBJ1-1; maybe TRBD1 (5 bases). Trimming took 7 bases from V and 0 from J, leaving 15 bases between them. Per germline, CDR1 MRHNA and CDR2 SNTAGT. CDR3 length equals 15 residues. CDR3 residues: CASIYTRAMNTEAFF. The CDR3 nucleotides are TGTGCCAGCATATATACCAGGGCGATGAACACTGAAGCTTTCTTT.

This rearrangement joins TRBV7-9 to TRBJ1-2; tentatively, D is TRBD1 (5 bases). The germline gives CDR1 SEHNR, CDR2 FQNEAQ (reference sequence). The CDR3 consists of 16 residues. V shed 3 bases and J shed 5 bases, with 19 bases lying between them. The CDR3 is CASSFPGRVVGYGYTF. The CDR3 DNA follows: TGTGCCAGCAGCTTTCCGGGACGGGTAGTAGGTTATGGCTACACCTTC.

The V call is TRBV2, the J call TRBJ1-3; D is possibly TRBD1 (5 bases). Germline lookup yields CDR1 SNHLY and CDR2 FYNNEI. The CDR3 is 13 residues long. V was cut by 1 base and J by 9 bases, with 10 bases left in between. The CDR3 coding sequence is TGTGCCAGCAGTGAAGGGGGCCGAGGCACCATATATTTT. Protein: CASSEGGRGTIYF.

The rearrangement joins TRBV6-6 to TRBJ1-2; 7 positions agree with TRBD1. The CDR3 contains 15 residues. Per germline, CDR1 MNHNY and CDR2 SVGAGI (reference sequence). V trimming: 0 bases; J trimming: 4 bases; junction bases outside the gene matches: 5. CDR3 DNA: TGTGCCAGCAGTTACTCAGGGGGCGCTCCCTATGGCTACACCTTC. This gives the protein CASSYSGGAPYGYTF.

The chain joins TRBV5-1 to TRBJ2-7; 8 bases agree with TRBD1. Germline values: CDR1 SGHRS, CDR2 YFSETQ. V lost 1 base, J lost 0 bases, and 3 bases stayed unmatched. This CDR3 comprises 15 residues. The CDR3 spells CASSLSGGPSYEQYF. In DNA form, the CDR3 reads TGCGCCAGCAGCTTGTCAGGGGGCCCCTCCTACGAGCAGTACTTC.

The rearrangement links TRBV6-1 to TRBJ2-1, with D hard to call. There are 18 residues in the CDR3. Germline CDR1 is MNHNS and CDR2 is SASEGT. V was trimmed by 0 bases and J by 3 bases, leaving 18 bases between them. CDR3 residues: CASSEATPGVVVYNEQFF. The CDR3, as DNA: TGTGCCAGCAGTGAAGCCACCCCGGGCGTGGTAGTCTACAATGAGCAGTTCTTC.

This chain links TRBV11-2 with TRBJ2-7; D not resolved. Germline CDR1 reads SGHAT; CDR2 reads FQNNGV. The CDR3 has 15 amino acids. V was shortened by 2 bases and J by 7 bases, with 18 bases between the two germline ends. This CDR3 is CASSLSDPRLGEQYF. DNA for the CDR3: TGTGCCAGCAGCTTATCGGACCCGCGCCTCGGGGAGCAGTACTTC.

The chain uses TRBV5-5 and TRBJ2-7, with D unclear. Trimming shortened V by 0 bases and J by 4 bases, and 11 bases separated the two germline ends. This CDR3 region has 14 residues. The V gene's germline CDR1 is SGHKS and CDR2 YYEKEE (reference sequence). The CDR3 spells CASSLAGLRYEQYF. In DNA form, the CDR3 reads TGTGCCAGCAGCTTGGCTGGGCTCCGTTACGAGCAGTACTTC.

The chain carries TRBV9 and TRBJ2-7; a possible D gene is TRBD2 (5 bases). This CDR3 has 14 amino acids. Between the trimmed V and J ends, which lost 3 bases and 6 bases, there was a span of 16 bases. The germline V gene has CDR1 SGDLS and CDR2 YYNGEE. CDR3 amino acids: CASSATTLGGEQYF. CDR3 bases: TGTGCCAGCAGCGCTACTACCCTAGGAGGCGAGCAGTACTTC.

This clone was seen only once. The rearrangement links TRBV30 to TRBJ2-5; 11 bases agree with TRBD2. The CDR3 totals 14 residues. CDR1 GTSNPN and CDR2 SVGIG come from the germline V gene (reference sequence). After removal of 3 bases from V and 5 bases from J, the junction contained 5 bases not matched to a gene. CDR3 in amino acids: CAWRLAGGLETQYF. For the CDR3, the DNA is TGTGCCTGGAGGCTAGCGGGGGGTCTTGAGACCCAGTACTTC.

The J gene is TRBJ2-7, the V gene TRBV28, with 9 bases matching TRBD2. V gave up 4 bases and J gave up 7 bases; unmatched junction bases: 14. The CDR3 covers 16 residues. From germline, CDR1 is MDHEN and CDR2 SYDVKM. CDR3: CASSSDYGSGSWEQYF. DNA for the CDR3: TGTGCCAGCAGTTCCGATTATGGTAGCGGGAGTTGGGAGCAGTACTTC.

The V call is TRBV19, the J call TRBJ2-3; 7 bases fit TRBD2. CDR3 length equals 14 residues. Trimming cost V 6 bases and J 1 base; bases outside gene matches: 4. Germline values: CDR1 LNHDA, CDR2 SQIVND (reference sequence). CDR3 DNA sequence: TGTGCCAGTAGCCCCCGGGGGGGCACAGATACGCAGTATTTT. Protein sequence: CASSPRGGTDTQYF. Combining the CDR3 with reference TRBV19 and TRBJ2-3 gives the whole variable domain DGGITQSPKYLFRKEGQNVTLSCEQNLNHDAMYWYRQDPGQGLRLIYYSQIVNDFQKGDIAEGYSVSREKKESFPLTVTSAQKNPTAFYLCASSPRGGTDTQYFGPGTRLTVL.

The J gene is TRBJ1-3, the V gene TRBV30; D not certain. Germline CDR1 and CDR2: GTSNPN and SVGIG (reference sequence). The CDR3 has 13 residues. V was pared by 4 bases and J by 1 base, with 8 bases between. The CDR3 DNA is TGTGCCTGGACATGGAGTTCTGGAAACACCATATATTTT. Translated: CAWTWSSGNTIYF.

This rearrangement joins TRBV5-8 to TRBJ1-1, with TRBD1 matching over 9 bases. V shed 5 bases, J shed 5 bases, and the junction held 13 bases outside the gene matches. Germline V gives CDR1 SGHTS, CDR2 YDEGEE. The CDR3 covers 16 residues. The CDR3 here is CASRLQGAPGITEAFF. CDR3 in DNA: TGTGCCAGCAGGTTACAGGGGGCGCCTGGGATTACTGAAGCTTTCTTT. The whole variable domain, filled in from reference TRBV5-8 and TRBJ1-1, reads EAGVTQSPTHLIKTRGQQATLRCSPISGHTSVYWYQQALGLGLQFLLWYDEGEERNRGNFPPRFSGRQFPNYSSELNVNALELEDSALYLCASRLQGAPGITEAFFGQGTRLTVV.

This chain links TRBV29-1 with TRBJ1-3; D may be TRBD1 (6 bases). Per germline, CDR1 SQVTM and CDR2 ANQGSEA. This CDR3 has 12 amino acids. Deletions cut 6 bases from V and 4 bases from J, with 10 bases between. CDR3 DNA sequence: TGCAGCGTCCGGACAGAAGGAAACACCATATATTTT. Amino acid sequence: CSVRTEGNTIYF. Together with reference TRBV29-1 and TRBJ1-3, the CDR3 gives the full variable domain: SAVISQKPSRDICQRGTSLTIQCQVDSQVTMMFWYRQQPGQSLTLIATANQGSEATYESGFVIDKFPISRPNLTFSTLTVSNMSPEDSSIYLCSVRTEGNTIYFGEGSWLTVV.

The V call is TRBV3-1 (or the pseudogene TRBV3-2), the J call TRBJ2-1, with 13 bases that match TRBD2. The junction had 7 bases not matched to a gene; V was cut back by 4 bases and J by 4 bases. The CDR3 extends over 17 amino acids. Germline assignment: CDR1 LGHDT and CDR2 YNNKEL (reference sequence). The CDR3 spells CASSPGLAGIAYNEQFF. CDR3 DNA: TGTGCCAGCAGCCCGGGACTAGCGGGAATAGCGTACAATGAGCAGTTCTTC.